This T cell receptor (beta chain) was recorded in a study of blood T cell repertoires in COVID-19 (dated by TCRdb to the early 2020s). About the study as a whole: Samples covering the acute and convalescent phases of COVID-19 were provided by collaborators in the United States, Italy and Spain. The material from the prospective study consisted of cDNA or gDNA derived from T cells, B-cell-depleted T cells, or PBMCs. The dataset comprised deeply sampled blood TCRbeta repertoires from subjects exposed to, actively infected with, or recovered from COVID-19. The repertoires were made available in a free public database intended to serve as a resource for research on the immune response to SARS-CoV-2. The samples were drawn from the first 160 participants of the ongoing ImmuneRACE study and from 950 to 1,500 subjects provided by 6 global collaborators. Sample metadata almost always included a de-identified subject ID, COVID-19 status, age in years and sex. Where available, HLA class I and class II types were taken from metadata supplied by the sample provider and were not determined by assay-based typing.

Whole blood was collected in K2EDTA tubes by collaborating institutions according to the institutions' own protocols. For TCRbeta analysis, collaborators shipped samples as frozen whole blood, isolated PBMCs, or DNA extracted from either of those sample types. The germline V end is reduced by 5 bases and the J end by 0 bases; junction bases left unmatched: 10. The CDR3 covers 18 residues, taking in both the cysteine and the phenylalanine. The entry retains the CDR3 DNA only, 54 bases that are in frame from base 1. CDR1 and CDR2 are drawn from the germline V gene: SGHNT, YENEEA. What the work shows at the level of the full study, not this receptor alone: How much clinical and demographic metadata was included differed by source and by participant, and the metadata was provided uncurated.

About this clone: Its antigen remains undetermined. There are no base qualities to consult, and no much larger clone falls within one base.

TCRbeta CDR3 regions were amplified from genomic DNA using the immunoSEQ Assay, a bias-controlled multiplex PCR. The original pipeline was this. The number of nucleated cells in each sample was estimated by amplification of reference gene primers within the assay. To quantify the absolute abundance of each unique TCRbeta CDR3 rearrangement, sequence reads were collapsed and filtered. Productive Simpson clonality was computed per sample as the square root of Simpson's diversity index over productive rearrangements. The immuneACCESS repertoire file appears here via TCRdb, limited to in-frame rearrangements. These files lack a portion of the clones; in checked studies, under half of the deficit traces to unresolved V genes, and the cause of the others is not known. V, J and clone size are those of that table, while D and trimming were read from the DNA. For this sample the table gives about 47,000 clones, of which 84% were detected only once. 8.8% of the sample belongs to the ten largest clones.

The sequence was obtained from a man aged 60 to 75 with acute or convalescent COVID-19. Sequences were obtained from peripheral blood. The chain links TRBV11-3 with TRBJ2-6, and TRBD2 aligns with 7 junction nucleotides. The CDR3 is CASSPGRGRGSGANVLTF. The base sequence is TGTGCCAGCAGCCCGGGACGGGGGAGGGGCTCTGGGGCCAACGTCCTGACTTTC.